What follows describes a single TCR beta chain. Construction of the TCRbeta library involved unique molecular identifiers. Via MiXCR, TCRdb re-called the PCR reads, giving one row per CDR3 protein. The table has hundreds of thousands of distinct CDR3 sequences, under 15% seen once. CDR3 size: 14 residues. The ends lost 6 bases at V and 6 bases at J; junction bases unmatched: 6. The record originates from a study of T-cell reconstitution after alpha-beta-depleted transplantation in children. Here the sequenced sample was PBMCs from the stem cell graft donor, taken from the stem cell graft. The origin of this receptor is a human donor who donated a stem cell graft to a child with combined immunodeficiency. The chain joins TRBV12-3 or TRBV12-4 to TRBJ1-5, with 9 bases identical to TRBD1. In nucleotides, the CDR3 is TGTGCCAGCAGCCAGGGACAGGGTTTTCAGCCCCAGCATTTT. Its protein product is CASSQGQGFQPQHF.